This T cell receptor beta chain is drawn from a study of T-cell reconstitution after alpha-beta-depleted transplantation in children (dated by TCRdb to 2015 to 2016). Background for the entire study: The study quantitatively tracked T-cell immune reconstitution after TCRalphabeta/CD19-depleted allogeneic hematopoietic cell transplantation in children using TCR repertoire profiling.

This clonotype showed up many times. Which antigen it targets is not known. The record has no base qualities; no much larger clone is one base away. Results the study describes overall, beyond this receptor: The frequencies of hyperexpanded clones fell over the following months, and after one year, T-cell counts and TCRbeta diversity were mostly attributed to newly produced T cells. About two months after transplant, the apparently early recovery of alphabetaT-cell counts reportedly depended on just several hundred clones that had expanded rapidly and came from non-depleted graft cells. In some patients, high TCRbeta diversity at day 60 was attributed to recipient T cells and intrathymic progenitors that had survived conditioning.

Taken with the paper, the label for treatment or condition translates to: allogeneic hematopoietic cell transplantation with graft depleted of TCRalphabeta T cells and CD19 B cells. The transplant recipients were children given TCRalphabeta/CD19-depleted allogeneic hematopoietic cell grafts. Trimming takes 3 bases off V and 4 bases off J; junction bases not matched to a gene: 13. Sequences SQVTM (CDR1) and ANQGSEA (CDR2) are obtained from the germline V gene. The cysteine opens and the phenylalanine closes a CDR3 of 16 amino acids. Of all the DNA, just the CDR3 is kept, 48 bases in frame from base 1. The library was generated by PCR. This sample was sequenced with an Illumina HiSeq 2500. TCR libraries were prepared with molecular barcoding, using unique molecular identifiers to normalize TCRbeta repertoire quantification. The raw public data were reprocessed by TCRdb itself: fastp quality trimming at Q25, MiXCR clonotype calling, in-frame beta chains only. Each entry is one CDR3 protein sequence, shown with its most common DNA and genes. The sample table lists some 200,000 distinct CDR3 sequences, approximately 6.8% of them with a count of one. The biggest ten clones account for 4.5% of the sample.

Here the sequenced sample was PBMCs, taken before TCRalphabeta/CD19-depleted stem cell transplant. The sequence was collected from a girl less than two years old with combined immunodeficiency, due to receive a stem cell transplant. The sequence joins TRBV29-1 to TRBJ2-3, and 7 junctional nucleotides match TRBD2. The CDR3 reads CSVDGRNGGIPDTQYF. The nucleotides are TGCAGCGTTGATGGGAGGAACGGGGGGATCCCAGATACGCAGTATTTT.